This TCR beta chain was observed in a study of cytomegalovirus exposure and HLA in healthy donors. Of note for this clone: The antigen is undetermined.

General study results and limits: Associated with cytomegalovirus, according to the listing, were around 160 TCR beta chains. Immune exposure information comprised only CMV serostatus.

This CDR3 is built from 15 residues. Germline V lookup: CDR1 SGHNT, CDR2 YYREEE (reference sequence). V was cut by 4 bases and J by 3 bases, with 17 bases left in between. The PCR had 60 Vbeta and 13 Jbeta primers. Profiling relied on immunoSEQ multiplex PCR, and the TCRdb table lists in-frame clones only, not all of them. The repertoire table contains about 100,000 clones. Sequenced: PBMCs. The source of this sequence is a middle-aged man in good health and CMV-seronegative. The chain has TRBV5-4 and TRBJ2-7; D possibly corresponds to TRBD2 (5 bases). This CDR3 reads CASSPGLGSGYEQYF. In nucleotides, the CDR3 is TGTGCCAGCAGCCCCGGGTTGGGCAGCGGCTACGAGCAGTACTTC.